Listed here are 32 T cell receptor beta chains from one sample, sequenced in a study of cytomegalovirus exposure and HLA in healthy donors. The PCR was carried out with 60 Vbeta primers and 13 Jbeta primers. Method: immunoSEQ multiplex PCR; TCRdb's copy keeps in-frame clones and lacks some. This repertoire shows under 200,000 clones, about 70% found once; its top ten account for 1.5% to 2%. Sequencing was done on a sample of PBMCs. These receptors were collected from a woman in her twenties or thirties in good health and CMV-seronegative.

V gene TRBV9 combines with J gene TRBJ2-5; D perhaps matches TRBD1 (6 bases). CDR1 SGDLS and CDR2 YYNGEE come from the germline V gene. With 7 bases removed from V and 2 bases from J, the gap between germline ends came to 15 bases. This CDR3 is built from 14 residues. CDR3 DNA sequence: TGTGCCAGCGCGACAGGAGTGTTTCAAGAGACCCAGTACTTC. It specifies CASATGVFQETQYF.

This chain joins TRBV2 and TRBJ2-7, with 10 positions matching TRBD2. This CDR3 has 15 amino acids. Trimming removed 7 bases from V and 4 bases from J; junction bases left unmatched: 10. CDR1 and CDR2 (germline): SNHLY, FYNNEI. CDR3: CASTKRTSGLYEQYF. The CDR3 nucleotides read TGTGCCAGCACCAAACGGACTAGCGGTTTATACGAGCAGTACTTC.

The genes are TRBV2 and TRBJ1-2, with D perhaps matching TRBD1 (6 bases). The CDR3 is 15 amino acids. Germline assignment: CDR1 SNHLY and CDR2 FYNNEI. Deletions cut 8 bases from V and 5 bases from J, with 21 bases between. CDR3 in amino acids: CASDEGLLGGYGYTF. DNA for the CDR3: TGTGCCAGCGACGAGGGCCTCTTAGGGGGTTATGGCTACACCTTC.

The chain combines TRBV30 with TRBJ2-5; the match to TRBD2 covers 7 bases. This CDR3 comprises 15 residues. V was pared by 3 bases and J by 3 bases, with 10 bases of the junction left unmatched. CDR1 is GTSNPN, CDR2 SVGIG, per germline (reference sequence). The chain's CDR3 is CAWSGGRAVKETQYF. The CDR3 DNA is TGTGCCTGGAGCGGCGGGAGAGCGGTGAAAGAGACCCAGTACTTC.

The chain is built from TRBV18 and TRBJ1-5, with D perhaps matching TRBD1 (6 bases). The CDR3 has 13 amino acids. Looked up from germline, CDR1 is KGHSH and CDR2 is LQKENI. V was pared by 8 bases and J by 3 bases, with 11 bases between. CDR3 residues: CASKGDVNQPQHF. In DNA, the CDR3 is TGTGCCAGCAAGGGGGACGTCAATCAGCCCCAGCATTTT.

This chain connects TRBV7-3 to TRBJ1-1; D not certain. The CDR3 runs 14 residues. CDR1 is SGHTA and CDR2 is FQGTGA in the germline V gene. The V gene lost 5 bases and the J gene lost 4 bases, with 14 bases spanning the gap. CDR3 region: CASSPSGGSTEAFF. The CDR3 DNA follows: TGTGCCAGCAGCCCCTCCGGCGGGTCCACTGAAGCTTTCTTT. Full variable domain (missing parts from reference TRBV7-3 and TRBJ1-1): GAGVSQTPSNKVTEKGKYVELRCDPISGHTALYWYRQSLGQGPEFLIYFQGTGAADDSGLPNDRFFAVRPEGSVSTLKIQRTERGDSAVYLCASSPSGGSTEAFFGQGTRLTVV.

The rearrangement joins TRBV2 to TRBJ1-1; 7 positions agree with TRBD1. The CDR3 length is 14 residues. The V segment lost 7 bases and the J segment 1 base; nucleotides outside the gene matches: 6. CDR1 and CDR2 from the germline V gene are SNHLY and FYNNEI. The CDR3 DNA sequence: TGTGCCAGCACCGACAGGGCCAAGAACACTGAAGCTTTCTTT. Translation: CASTDRAKNTEAFF.

This clone was counted between two and nine times. The chain employs TRBV5-1 and TRBJ1-1, with TRBD1 as a possible D gene (6 bases). This CDR3 spans 14 amino acids. Germline CDR1 and CDR2: SGHRS and YFSETQ. The germline V and J ends were trimmed by 4 bases and 1 base, with 11 bases remaining between them. This chain's CDR3 is CASSIQGQNTEAFF. CDR3 in DNA: TGCGCCAGCAGCATTCAGGGGCAGAACACTGAAGCTTTCTTT. The variable domain in full, with the rest retrieved from reference TRBV5-1 and TRBJ1-1, is KAGVTQTPRYLIKTRGQQVTLSCSPISGHRSVSWYQQTPGQGLQFLFEYFSETQRNKGNFPGRFSGRQFSNSRSEMNVSTLELGDSALYLCASSIQGQNTEAFFGQGTRLTVV.

The V and J genes are TRBV11-2 and TRBJ2-5; D gene uncertain. The V gene's germline CDR1 is SGHAT and CDR2 FQNNGV. The CDR3 consists of 13 residues. V was clipped by 3 bases and J by 5 bases, with 10 bases between them. The CDR3 protein is CASSFSPGETQYF. The DNA of the CDR3 is TGTGCCAGCAGCTTTTCCCCCGGGGAGACCCAGTACTTC. The whole variable domain, filled in from reference TRBV11-2 and TRBJ2-5, reads EAGVAQSPRYKIIEKRQSVAFWCNPISGHATLYWYQQILGQGPKLLIQFQNNGVVDDSQLPKDRFSAERLKGVDSTLKIQPAKLEDSAVYLCASSFSPGETQYFGPGTRLLVL.

The V gene is TRBV9, the J gene TRBJ2-3, with 7 bases lining up with TRBD2. Germline values: CDR1 SGDLS, CDR2 YYNGEE. The J segment lost 5 bases and the V segment lost 7 bases, leaving 7 bases of the junction unmatched. CDR3 size: 13 residues. CDR3 nucleotide sequence: TGTGCCAGCGCATCGGGGGGTATAGATACGCAGTATTTT. Its translation: CASASGGIDTQYF. The whole variable domain, remainder taken from reference TRBV9 and TRBJ2-3, is DSGVTQTPKHLITATGQRVTLRCSPRSGDLSVYWYQQSLDQGLQFLIQYYNGEERAKGNILERFSAQQFPDLHSELNLSSLELGDSALYFCASASGGIDTQYFGPGTRLTVL.

The gene calls are TRBV9 and TRBJ2-5; 7 positions agree with TRBD1. Germline CDR1 SGDLS, CDR2 YYNGEE. J lost 5 bases, V lost 3 bases, and 7 bases had no gene match. This CDR3 region has 14 residues. The CDR3 reads CASSGGQVLETQYF. The CDR3 DNA follows: TGTGCCAGCAGCGGAGGACAGGTCTTGGAGACCCAGTACTTC.

This clone was counted a single time. The chain carries TRBV7-9 and TRBJ2-1, with D tentatively TRBD2 (6 bases). V was trimmed by 3 bases and J by 5 bases, leaving 17 bases between them. This CDR3 is 16 amino acids long. Germline loops: CDR1 SEHNR, CDR2 FQNEAQ (reference sequence). DNA of the CDR3: TGTGCCAGCAGCTTTCGCCCCCCCACTAGCAACAATGAGCAGTTCTTC. Amino acids: CASSFRPPTSNNEQFF. Based on the CDR3 plus reference TRBV7-9 and TRBJ2-1, the full variable domain is DTGVSQNPRHKITKRGQNVTFRCDPISEHNRLYWYRQTLGQGPEFLTYFQNEAQLEKSRLLSDRFSAERPKGSFSTLEIQRTEQGDSAMYLCASSFRPPTSNNEQFFGPGTRLTVL.

The genes are TRBV7-3 and TRBJ2-1; 8 bases agree with TRBD2. This CDR3 is built from 16 residues. The V and J ends lost 4 bases and 3 bases, in that order; junction bases with no gene match: 8. Germline V CDR1 and CDR2: SGHTA, FQGTGA. The CDR3 region has the DNA TGTGCCAGCAGCTCCCCGACTAGCGCGGTCTACAATGAGCAGTTCTTC. It is translated as CASSSPTSAVYNEQFF.

The J gene is TRBJ1-5, the V gene TRBV6-5, with 9 bases matching TRBD1. Germline V gene sequence: CDR1 MNHEY, CDR2 SVGAGI. The CDR3 runs 14 residues. Losses at the gene ends were 4 bases for V and 7 bases for J; bases not matched to a gene: 5. CDR3 protein: CASSFDRGLQPQHF. The CDR3 coding sequence is TGTGCCAGCAGTTTCGACAGGGGGTTACAGCCCCAGCATTTT.

The chain carries TRBV11-2 and TRBJ2-7; 11 bases align to TRBD2. V lost 5 bases, J lost 6 bases, and 15 bases stayed unmatched. This CDR3 is built from 17 residues. CDR1 SGHAT and CDR2 FQNNGV come from the germline V gene. The CDR3 region is CASSRIQGLAAPGEQYF. For the CDR3, the DNA is TGTGCCAGCAGCCGCATTCAGGGACTAGCGGCACCGGGCGAGCAGTACTTC.

J is TRBJ2-3 and V is TRBV7-6; 13 bases are shared with TRBD2. The CDR3 runs 15 residues. Germline values: CDR1 SGHVS, CDR2 FNYEAQ. V trimming: 4 bases; J trimming: 8 bases; junction bases outside the gene matches: 6. The CDR3 protein is CASSYGTSGTVTQYF. The DNA for the CDR3 is TGTGCCAGCAGCTACGGGACTAGCGGGACTGTTACGCAGTATTTT. Supplemented by reference TRBV7-6 and TRBJ2-3, the full variable domain reads GAGVSQSPRYKVTKRGQDVALRCDPISGHVSLYWYRQALGQGPEFLTYFNYEAQQDKSGLPNDRFSAERPEGSISTLTIQRTEQRDSAMYRCASSYGTSGTVTQYFGPGTRLTVL.

The chain joins TRBV4-1 to TRBJ2-3, with TRBD1 matching 12 bases. CDR1 and CDR2 (germline): MGHRA, YSYEKL. This CDR3 region has 18 residues. Trimming cost V 4 bases and J 1 base; bases outside gene matches: 9. The DNA for the CDR3 is TGCGCCAGCAGCCGCGGGACAGGGGGCTTTTCGGGCACAGATACGCAGTATTTT. The encoded protein is CASSRGTGGFSGTDTQYF.

The genes are TRBV7-2 and TRBJ2-1; TRBD1 agrees at 9 bases. Germline lookup yields CDR1 SGHTA and CDR2 FQGNSA. V lost 5 bases, J lost 2 bases, and 4 bases stayed unmatched. This CDR3 spans 15 amino acids. DNA of the CDR3: TGTGCCAGCAGCCTACAGGGGGCGGCCTACAATGAGCAGTTCTTC. Its protein product is CASSLQGAAYNEQFF. Together with reference TRBV7-2 and TRBJ2-1, the CDR3 gives the full variable domain: GAGVSQSPSNKVTEKGKDVELRCDPISGHTALYWYRQSLGQGLEFLIYFQGNSAPDKSGLPSDRFSAERTGGSVSTLTIQRTQQEDSAVYLCASSLQGAAYNEQFFGPGTRLTVL.

This clone was found a few times. The gene calls are TRBV7-8 and TRBJ2-7; a weak D match, TRBD1 (5 bases). CDR1 SGHVS and CDR2 FQNEAQ come from the germline V gene. V lost 2 bases to trimming and J lost 3 bases, with 14 bases between them. The length of the CDR3 is 15 residues. The CDR3 nucleotides read TGTGCCAGCAGCTTAAATAGGGTAGGGGACTACGAGCAGTACTTC. This sequence encodes CASSLNRVGDYEQYF.

This rearrangement joins TRBV7-9 to TRBJ1-2; no reliable D call. With 8 bases removed from V and 4 bases from J, the gap between germline ends came to 14 bases. This CDR3 has 13 amino acids. Per the germline V gene, CDR1 is SEHNR and CDR2 is FQNEAQ (reference sequence). The CDR3 region has the DNA TGTGCCAGCCAGGCCCAAGGCAGCTATGGCTACACCTTC. Translated: CASQAQGSYGYTF. The variable domain in full, with the rest retrieved from reference TRBV7-9 and TRBJ1-2, is DTGVSQNPRHKITKRGQNVTFRCDPISEHNRLYWYRQTLGQGPEFLTYFQNEAQLEKSRLLSDRFSAERPKGSFSTLEIQRTEQGDSAMYLCASQAQGSYGYTFGSGTRLTVV.

The chain uses TRBV29-1 and TRBJ2-3, with D perhaps TRBD2 (5 bases). CDR1 is SQVTM and CDR2 is ANQGSEA in the germline V gene. V dropped 7 bases and J dropped 2 bases, with 7 bases sitting between them. The CDR3 extends over 11 amino acids. The CDR3 reads CSGGDTDTQYF. DNA of the CDR3: TGCAGCGGGGGAGACACAGATACGCAGTATTTT.

This clone was found once. This chain uses TRBV5-6 with TRBJ2-7; 9 bases match TRBD1. Losses at the gene ends were 4 bases for V and 5 bases for J; bases not matched to a gene: 7. CDR1 and CDR2 (germline): SGHDT, YYEEEE. The CDR3 totals 14 residues. CDR3 protein: CASSQGQGYDEQYF. CDR3 sequence (DNA): TGTGCCAGCAGCCAGGGACAGGGTTACGACGAGCAGTACTTC.

This clone has just a few counts. The chain recombines TRBV7-9 with TRBJ2-1; 8 bases map to TRBD2. The CDR3 length is 12 residues. Unmatched junction bases numbered 4, after V lost 3 bases and J lost 12 bases. Looked up from germline, CDR1 is SEHNR and CDR2 is FQNEAQ (reference sequence). The CDR3 spells CASSLGRGGQFF. The CDR3 DNA sequence: TGTGCCAGCAGCTTGGGCCGGGGGGGGCAGTTCTTC.

The chain recombines TRBV5-4 with TRBJ1-2; D is ambiguous. Germline V gives CDR1 SGHNT, CDR2 YYREEE (reference sequence). This CDR3 spans 14 amino acids. The V end was cut by 2 bases, the J end by 2 bases, with 10 bases between. The CDR3 sequence: CASSFRGSNYGYTF. CDR3 in DNA: TGTGCCAGCAGCTTTCGGGGTAGCAACTATGGCTACACCTTC.

In regard to this clone: Relative to the germline gene, one junction end is altered; a read error may explain this. J is TRBJ1-2 and V is TRBV5-4; the match to TRBD1 covers 10 bases. CDR3 size: 13 residues. CDR1 SGHNT and CDR2 YYREEE come from the germline V gene (reference sequence). The CDR3 loop is CASIDFSGQGEEF. The CDR3 bases are TGTGCCAGTATTGACTTTTCCGGACAGGGGGAAGAGTTC.

This clone came up a few times. The rearrangement joins TRBV27 to TRBJ2-5, with a weak D call TRBD1 (5 bases). The CDR3 is 14 residues long. The germline CDR1 and CDR2 sequences are MNHEY and SMNVEV (reference sequence). Trimming shortened V by 4 bases and J by 7 bases, and 16 bases separated the two germline ends. The CDR3 DNA is TGTGCCAGCAGTTCCCCCTCGACCCAGGGGACCCAGTACTTC. Amino acid sequence: CASSSPSTQGTQYF.

This chain's CDR3 is CASSQVSVGTGGTGELFF. The CDR3 bases are TGCGCCAGCAGCCAAGTATCGGTGGGGACAGGGGGCACCGGGGAGCTGTTTTTT. The gene calls are TRBV4-1 and TRBJ2-2, with TRBD1 matching over 11 bases. The CDR3 loop spans 18 amino acids. Per germline, CDR1 MGHRA and CDR2 YSYEKL. With V trimmed by 1 base and J by 4 bases, 8 bases remained unmatched.

This clone was observed a handful of times. The chain links TRBV11-2 to TRBJ1-4; possible D gene TRBD1, 6 bases. The germline V gene has CDR1 SGHAT and CDR2 FQNNGV. CDR3 size: 15 residues. V dropped 1 base and J dropped 6 bases, with 12 bases sitting between them. This chain's CDR3 is CASSLVQGRDEKLFF. The CDR3 coding sequence is TGTGCCAGCAGCTTAGTTCAGGGGCGGGATGAAAAACTGTTTTTT.

This chain links TRBV9 with TRBJ1-5; TRBD1 matches at 7 bases. The CDR3 spans 15 residues. CDR1 and CDR2 from the germline V gene are SGDLS and YYNGEE. Trimming took 0 bases from V and 7 from J; bases not matched to a gene: 7. CDR3 in amino acids: CASSVGTGSHQPQHF. CDR3 DNA: TGTGCCAGCAGCGTAGGGACAGGTTCCCACCAGCCCCAGCATTTT.

The V gene is TRBV7-2, the J gene TRBJ2-5, with 8 nucleotides matching TRBD1. Trimming at V came to 8 bases and at J to 0 bases, leaving 8 bases not matched to a gene. The CDR3 is made up of 15 amino acids. The germline V gene has CDR1 SGHTA and CDR2 FQGNSA. Here the CDR3 DNA reads TGTGCCAGCGGTCTCCGGGACAGGTACCAAGAGACCCAGTACTTC. Its translation: CASGLRDRYQETQYF.

This clone appeared a few times. The chain recombines TRBV5-6 with TRBJ1-1, with 8 bases lining up with TRBD1. The junction had 4 bases not matched to a gene; V was cut back by 4 bases and J by 2 bases. The germline V gene has CDR1 SGHDT and CDR2 YYEEEE. CDR3 length: 14 residues. CDR3 loop: CASSQGAANTEAFF. In DNA form, the CDR3 reads TGTGCCAGCAGCCAGGGGGCAGCTAACACTGAAGCTTTCTTT. The full variable domain, rest sourced from reference TRBV5-6 and TRBJ1-1, is DAGVTQSPTHLIKTRGQQVTLRCSPKSGHDTVSWYQQALGQGPQFIFQYYEEEERQRGNFPDRFSGHQFPNYSSELNVNALLLGDSALYLCASSQGAANTEAFFGQGTRLTVV.

V gene TRBV5-1 combines with J gene TRBJ2-2, with 11 bases identical to TRBD2. The CDR3 is 21 amino acids. Germline V gene sequence: CDR1 SGHRS, CDR2 YFSETQ. V shed 0 bases, J shed 0 bases, and the junction held 13 bases outside the gene matches. The CDR3, as DNA: TGCGCCAGCAGCTTGGAGGGTCGTTCCCTAGCGGGGGGCGCGAACACCGGGGAGCTGTTTTTT. Translation gives CASSLEGRSLAGGANTGELFF.